Following are 16 T cell receptor beta chains from one sample sequenced in a study of T cell changes during pregnancy in multiple sclerosis. Some clones are missing from TCRdb's copy, which holds only in-frame ones; the method was immunoSEQ multiplex PCR. The table lists approximately 74,000 clones, approximately 86% of them singletons. Sequences were derived from peripheral blood, sampled before pregnancy. These receptors all come from a female donor with multiple sclerosis, enrolled in a pregnancy study.

This clone was counted a single time. The rearrangement joins TRBV5-4 to TRBJ2-7; D is uncertain. The V and J ends lost 0 bases and 2 bases respectively, with 9 bases between them. The CDR3 runs to 14 residues. The germline V gene has CDR1 SGHNT and CDR2 YYREEE (reference sequence). CDR3 DNA: TGTGCCAGCAGCTTGGGAACAGCCACCTACGAGCAGTACTTC. This codes for CASSLGTATYEQYF.

This clone was observed at least ten times. As DNA, the CDR3 is TGTGCCAGCAGCCCCCGAGGGGTAGGGGACAACTCCTACGAGCAGTACTTC. This codes for CASSPRGVGDNSYEQYF. V gene TRBV5-8 combines with J gene TRBJ2-7; a possible D gene is TRBD1 (6 bases). V was pared by 4 bases and J by 0 bases, with 20 bases between. This CDR3 has 17 residues. Germline CDR1 is SGHTS and CDR2 is YDEGEE.

The gene calls are TRBV10-3 and TRBJ2-7; perhaps TRBD2 as D (6 bases). Germline V gene sequence: CDR1 ENHRY, CDR2 SYGVKD. The CDR3 spans 20 residues. The germline V and J ends were trimmed by 3 bases and 8 bases, with 35 bases remaining between them. CDR3 coding DNA: TGTGCCATCAGTGACCAATCATCTCCGGTTAAAGTTCCGGGAGAGGGGCAGCAGTACTTC. As protein: CAISDQSSPVKVPGEGQQYF.

In DNA, the CDR3 is TGTGCCAGTAGTGGGACACCCCAGAACTCCTACAATGAGCAGTTCTTC. It is translated as CASSGTPQNSYNEQFF. The chain couples TRBV19 to TRBJ2-1; D is perhaps TRBD1 (6 bases). The V gene's germline CDR1 is LNHDA and CDR2 SQIVND (reference sequence). This CDR3 contains 16 residues. V lost 5 bases and J lost 0, with 14 bases in between.

This chain links TRBV27 with TRBJ1-1, with D maybe TRBD1 (5 bases). This CDR3 is built from 18 residues. Germline loops: CDR1 MNHEY, CDR2 SMNVEV (reference sequence). The V end lost 8 bases, the J end lost 0 bases, and 25 bases lay between the germline ends. DNA for the CDR3: TGTGCCAGCGGCGGCGGGGGAAGTGGGGAAATGATGAACACTGAAGCTTTCTTT. The encoded protein is CASGGGGSGEMMNTEAFF.

This chain uses TRBV29-1 with TRBJ2-7; TRBD1 aligns across 7 bases. Trimming cost V 4 bases and J 2 bases; bases outside gene matches: 5. Germline CDR1 SQVTM, CDR2 ANQGSEA. This CDR3 comprises 13 residues. The CDR3 protein is CSVVGTDAYEQYF. CDR3 DNA: TGCAGCGTTGTCGGGACAGACGCCTACGAGCAGTACTTC.

The CDR3 sequence: CASSPQGDHGYTF. CDR3 sequence (DNA): TGTGCCAGCAGCCCTCAGGGGGACCATGGCTACACCTTC. The chain links TRBV7-9 to TRBJ1-2; 7 bases agree with TRBD1. Germline V gene lookup returns CDR1 SEHNR and CDR2 FQNEAQ (reference sequence). The CDR3 is made up of 13 amino acids. V shed 5 bases, J shed 6 bases, and the junction held 6 bases outside the gene matches.

V gene TRBV7-2 combines with J gene TRBJ1-5; 8 nucleotides align to TRBD1. Trimming cost V 6 bases and J 6 bases; bases outside gene matches: 10. The CDR3 runs to 15 residues. Germline V lookup: CDR1 SGHTA, CDR2 FQGNSA. The CDR3 sequence is CASSLSGGGGQPQHF. The CDR3 DNA follows: TGTGCCAGCAGTCTGTCAGGGGGCGGAGGTCAGCCCCAGCATTTT. Drawing the rest from reference TRBV7-2 and TRBJ1-5, the complete variable domain is GAGVSQSPSNKVTEKGKDVELRCDPISGHTALYWYRQSLGQGLEFLIYFQGNSAPDKSGLPSDRFSAERTGGSVSTLTIQRTQQEDSAVYLCASSLSGGGGQPQHFGDGTRLSIL.

V usage is TRBV5-1 and J usage is TRBJ1-5; TRBD1 agrees at 8 bases. In germline, CDR1 is SGHRS, CDR2 YFSETQ. Losses at the gene ends were 0 bases for V and 3 bases for J; bases not matched to a gene: 2. The CDR3 sequence is 15 residues long. CDR3 residues: CASSLGQGNNQPQHF. The CDR3 nucleotides are TGCGCCAGCAGCTTGGGACAGGGGAACAATCAGCCCCAGCATTTT.

The J gene is TRBJ2-7, the V gene TRBV11-2; the D is unclear. Deletions cut 5 bases from V and 4 bases from J, with 6 bases between. Per germline, CDR1 SGHAT and CDR2 FQNNGV. This CDR3 has 11 amino acids. The CDR3 coding sequence is TGTGCCAGCAGCGGCAGTTACGAGCAGTACTTC. It codes for CASSGSYEQYF.

This clone came up once. The chain employs TRBV19 and TRBJ1-1, with TRBD1 as a possible D gene (5 bases). Trimming left V 3 bases short and J 3 bases short, with 11 bases between. CDR1 is LNHDA and CDR2 is SQIVND in the germline V gene (reference sequence). The CDR3 is 14 amino acids. The CDR3 sequence: CASSILGGDTEAFF. The CDR3 nucleotides read TGTGCCAGTAGTATTCTCGGGGGGGACACTGAAGCTTTCTTT.

V usage is TRBV2 and J usage is TRBJ1-1, with unresolved D. V was cut by 4 bases and J by 4 bases, with 7 bases left in between. The germline CDR1 and CDR2 sequences are SNHLY and FYNNEI. CDR3 size: 12 residues. CDR3 in amino acids: CASSAGFTEAFF. In DNA, the CDR3 is TGTGCCAGCAGTGCGGGGTTCACTGAAGCTTTCTTT.

There are a few counts of this clone. V usage is TRBV30 and J usage is TRBJ1-1; possibly TRBD1 for D (5 bases). Trimming pared 4 bases from V and 1 base from J, leaving 10 bases between. CDR1 is GTSNPN, CDR2 SVGIG, per germline (reference sequence). The CDR3 runs 13 residues. CDR3 region: CAWMGQGNTEAFF. In nucleotides, the CDR3 is TGTGCCTGGATGGGGCAGGGGAACACTGAAGCTTTCTTT.

V and J are TRBV7-8 and TRBJ2-4; 7 bases align to TRBD1. There are 16 residues in the CDR3. The germline V gene encodes CDR1 SGHVS and CDR2 FQNEAQ. The V and J ends lost 5 bases and 0 bases, in that order; junction bases with no gene match: 7. The CDR3 is CASSPRDRLAKNIQYF. The CDR3 DNA reads as TGTGCCAGCAGCCCTCGGGACAGACTAGCCAAAAACATTCAGTACTTC.

V gene TRBV4-3 combines with J gene TRBJ2-3; TRBD2 might be the D (5 bases). CDR1 is LGHNA, CDR2 YSLEER, per germline. The CDR3 spans 16 residues. The V end lost 1 base, the J end lost 0 bases, and 11 bases lay between the germline ends. This CDR3 is CASSQAADLSTDTQYF. CDR3 coding DNA: TGCGCCAGCAGCCAAGCAGCGGACTTAAGCACAGATACGCAGTATTTT.

The chain links TRBV13 to TRBJ1-1, with unresolved D. V lost 2 bases and J 1 base, leaving 8 bases between the germline ends. Per germline, CDR1 PRHDT and CDR2 FYEKMQ (reference sequence). The CDR3 consists of 14 residues. The CDR3 nucleotides are TGTGCCAGCAGCTTAATCGGGGAGAACACTGAAGCTTTCTTT. It is translated as CASSLIGENTEAFF.